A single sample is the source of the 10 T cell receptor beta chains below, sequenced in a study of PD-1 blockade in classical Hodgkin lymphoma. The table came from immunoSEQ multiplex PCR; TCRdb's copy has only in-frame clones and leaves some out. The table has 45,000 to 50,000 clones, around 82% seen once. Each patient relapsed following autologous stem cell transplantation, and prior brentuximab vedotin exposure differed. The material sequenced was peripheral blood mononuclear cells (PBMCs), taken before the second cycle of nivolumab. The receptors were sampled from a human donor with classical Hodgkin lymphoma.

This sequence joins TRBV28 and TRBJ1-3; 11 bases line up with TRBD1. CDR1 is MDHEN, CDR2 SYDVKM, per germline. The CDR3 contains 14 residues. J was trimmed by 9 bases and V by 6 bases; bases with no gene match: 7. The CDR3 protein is CASSPGQGVITIYF. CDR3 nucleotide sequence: TGTGCCAGCAGCCCGGGACAGGGGGTGATCACCATATATTTT.

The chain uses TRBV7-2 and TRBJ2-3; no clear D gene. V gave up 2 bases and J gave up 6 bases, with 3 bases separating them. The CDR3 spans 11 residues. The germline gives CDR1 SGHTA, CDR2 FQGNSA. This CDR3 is CASSLSDTQYF. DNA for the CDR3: TGTGCCAGCAGCTTATCCGATACGCAGTATTTT.

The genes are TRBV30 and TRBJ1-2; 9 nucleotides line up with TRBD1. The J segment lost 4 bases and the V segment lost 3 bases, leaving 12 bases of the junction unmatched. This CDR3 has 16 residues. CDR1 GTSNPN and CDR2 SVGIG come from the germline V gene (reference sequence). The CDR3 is CAWSLGTGPLGYGYTF. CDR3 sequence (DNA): TGTGCCTGGAGCCTTGGGACAGGGCCCCTTGGCTATGGCTACACCTTC.

CDR3 protein: CASSLAPRGTDTEAFF. In DNA form, the CDR3 reads TGTGCCAGCAGCTTAGCCCCCCGGGGGACCGACACTGAAGCTTTCTTT. The chain recombines TRBV7-6 with TRBJ1-1; weak D call: TRBD1 (5 bases). Germline CDR1 is SGHVS and CDR2 is FNYEAQ. V was shortened by 0 bases and J by 3 bases, with 14 bases between the two germline ends. The CDR3 spans 16 residues.

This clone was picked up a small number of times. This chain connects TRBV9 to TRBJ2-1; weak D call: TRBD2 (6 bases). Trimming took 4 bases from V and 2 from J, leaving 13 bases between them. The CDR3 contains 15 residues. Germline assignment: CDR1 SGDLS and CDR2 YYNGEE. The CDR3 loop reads CASSLQGLPYNEQFF. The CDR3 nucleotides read TGTGCCAGCAGCCTTCAAGGACTACCCTACAATGAGCAGTTCTTC.

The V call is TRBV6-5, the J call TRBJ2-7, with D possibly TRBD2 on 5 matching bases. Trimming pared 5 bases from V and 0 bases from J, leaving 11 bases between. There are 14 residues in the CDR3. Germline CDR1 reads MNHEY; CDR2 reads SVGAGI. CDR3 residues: CASSSRGVSYEQYF. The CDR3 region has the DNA TGTGCCAGCAGTAGTCGGGGAGTCTCCTACGAGCAGTACTTC.

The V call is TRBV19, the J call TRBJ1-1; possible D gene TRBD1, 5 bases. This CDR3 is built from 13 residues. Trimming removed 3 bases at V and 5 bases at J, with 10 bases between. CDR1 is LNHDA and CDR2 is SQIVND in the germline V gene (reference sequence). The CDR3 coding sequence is TGTGCCAGTAGTATTAGCAGGGTTACTGAAGCTTTCTTT. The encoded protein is CASSISRVTEAFF.

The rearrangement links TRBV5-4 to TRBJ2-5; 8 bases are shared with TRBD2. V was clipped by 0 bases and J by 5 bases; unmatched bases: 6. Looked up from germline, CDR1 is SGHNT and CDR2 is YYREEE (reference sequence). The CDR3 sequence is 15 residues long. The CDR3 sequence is CASSLVIAGSETQYF. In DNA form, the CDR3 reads TGTGCCAGCAGCTTGGTGATAGCGGGGAGCGAGACCCAGTACTTC.

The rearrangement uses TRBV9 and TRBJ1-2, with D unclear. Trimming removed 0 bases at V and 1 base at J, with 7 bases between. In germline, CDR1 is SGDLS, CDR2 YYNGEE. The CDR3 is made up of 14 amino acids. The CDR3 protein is CASSVGQNNYGYTF. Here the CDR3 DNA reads TGTGCCAGCAGCGTAGGTCAGAATAACTATGGCTACACCTTC.

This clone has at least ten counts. The CDR3 DNA reads TGTGCCAGCAGCTTGTATGGGGGGACCACTGAAGCTTTCTTT. This codes for CASSLYGGTTEAFF. The gene calls are TRBV5-4 and TRBJ1-1; a weak D match, TRBD1 (5 bases). The CDR3 loop spans 14 amino acids. From germline, CDR1 is SGHNT and CDR2 YYREEE (reference sequence). V was pared by 1 base and J by 4 bases, with 11 bases between.